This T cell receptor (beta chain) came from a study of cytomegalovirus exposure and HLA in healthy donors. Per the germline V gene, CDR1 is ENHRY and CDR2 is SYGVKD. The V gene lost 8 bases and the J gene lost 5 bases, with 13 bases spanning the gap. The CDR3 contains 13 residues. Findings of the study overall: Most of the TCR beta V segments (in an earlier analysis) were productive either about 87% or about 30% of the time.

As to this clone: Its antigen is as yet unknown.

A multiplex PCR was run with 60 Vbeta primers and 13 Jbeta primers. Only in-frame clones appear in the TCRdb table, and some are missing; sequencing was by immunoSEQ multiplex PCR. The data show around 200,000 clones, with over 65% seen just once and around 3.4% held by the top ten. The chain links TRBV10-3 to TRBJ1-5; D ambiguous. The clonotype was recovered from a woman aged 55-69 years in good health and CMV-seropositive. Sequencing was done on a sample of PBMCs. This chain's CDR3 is CAIGGDFHQPQHF. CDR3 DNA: TGTGCCATCGGAGGAGACTTCCATCAGCCCCAGCATTTT.